The next 30 T cell receptor beta chains were all read from a single sample in a study of cytomegalovirus exposure and HLA in healthy donors. In the PCR, 60 Vbeta and 13 Jbeta primers were used. Profiling relied on immunoSEQ multiplex PCR, and the TCRdb table lists in-frame clones only, not all of them. The table has some 240,000 clones, roughly 80% seen once. What was sequenced was PBMCs. The receptors here all came from a male donor in good health and CMV-seronegative.

The gene calls are TRBV5-6 and TRBJ2-5, with 7 nucleotides matching TRBD2. TRBJ2-7 matches the DNA end more closely, so the J call is doubtful. From germline, CDR1 is SGHDT and CDR2 YYEEEE. The CDR3 has 14 amino acids. The CDR3 nucleotides are TGTGCCAGCAGCTACGGGGGGAGCTCCTACGAGCAGTACTTC. Translating gives CASSYGGSSYEQYF.

The chain uses TRBV10-3 and TRBJ1-6, with unresolved D. Trimming took 6 bases from V and 8 from J, leaving 8 bases between them. Germline CDR1 ENHRY, CDR2 SYGVKD. This CDR3 has 12 amino acids. The CDR3 DNA reads as TGTGCCATCAGCAGTTCAGATTCACCCCTCCACTTT. It is translated as CAISSSDSPLHF.

The J gene is TRBJ2-7, the V gene TRBV29-1; TRBD1 agrees at 7 bases. Looked up from germline, CDR1 is SQVTM and CDR2 is ANQGSEA. V lost 4 bases, J lost 3 bases, and 3 bases stayed unmatched. The CDR3 runs to 12 residues. The CDR3 region has the DNA TGCAGCGTTGGACAGGGTATCTACGAGCAGTACTTC. It yields the protein CSVGQGIYEQYF.

The J gene is TRBJ2-5, the V gene TRBV15; 9 bases match TRBD2. The CDR3 has 16 residues. The trim removed 3 bases at V and 5 bases at J, leaving 10 bases unmatched. From germline, CDR1 is LNHNV and CDR2 YYDKDF (reference sequence). CDR3 sequence reads: CATSSSLAGASETQYF. CDR3 nucleotide sequence: TGTGCCACCAGCAGTTCCTTAGCGGGAGCGTCGGAGACCCAGTACTTC.

The count of this clone is one. This chain joins TRBV6-5 and TRBJ1-2; 11 bases agree with TRBD1. The CDR3 loop spans 14 amino acids. Germline CDR1 reads MNHEY; CDR2 reads SVGAGI. V trimming: 7 bases; J trimming: 7 bases; junction bases outside the gene matches: 8. For the CDR3, the DNA is TGTGCCAGCACCCGGACAGGGGGCGCGGGTGGCTACACCTTC. It specifies CASTRTGGAGGYTF.

The V and J genes are TRBV6-4 and TRBJ1-5; 9 bases are shared with TRBD1. The CDR3 loop spans 15 amino acids. With V trimmed by 8 bases and J by 4 bases, 9 bases remained unmatched. Germline V gives CDR1 MRHNA, CDR2 SNTAGT. The CDR3 loop reads CASLLPGQGNQPQHF. The CDR3 DNA sequence: TGTGCCAGCCTCCTCCCGGGACAGGGTAATCAGCCCCAGCATTTT.

V gene TRBV9 combines with J gene TRBJ2-7; tentatively, D is TRBD2 (7 bases). The CDR3 totals 16 residues. V was shortened by 3 bases and J by 0 bases, with 16 bases between the two germline ends. Germline V CDR1 and CDR2: SGDLS, YYNGEE. Here the CDR3 reads CASSAGGGASSYEQYF. CDR3 bases: TGTGCCAGCAGCGCCGGTGGGGGGGCTTCCTCCTACGAGCAGTACTTC.

V is TRBV27 and J is TRBJ1-2; 7 bases agree with TRBD1. Trimming took 5 bases from V and 8 from J; bases not matched to a gene: 8. Germline V gene lookup returns CDR1 MNHEY and CDR2 SMNVEV (reference sequence). This CDR3 has 13 residues. The CDR3: CASSRKGAEGYTF. The DNA of the CDR3 is TGTGCCAGCAGTCGCAAGGGGGCTGAAGGCTACACCTTC.

The chain recombines TRBV6-1 with TRBJ2-1, with 10 bases that match TRBD2. This CDR3 contains 16 residues. Germline CDR1 is MNHNS and CDR2 is SASEGT. The trim removed 4 bases at V and 4 bases at J, leaving 7 bases unmatched. The CDR3 DNA sequence: TGTGCCAGCAGTGCCCTTACTAGCGGGGATTACAATGAGCAGTTCTTC. Translating gives CASSALTSGDYNEQFF.

The chain employs TRBV4-1 and TRBJ1-1; 7 positions agree with TRBD1. This CDR3 comprises 14 residues. The V segment lost 4 bases and the J segment 3 bases; nucleotides outside the gene matches: 5. From germline, CDR1 is MGHRA and CDR2 YSYEKL. DNA of the CDR3: TGCGCCAGCAGCCTAGGGGGCACCTACACTGAAGCTTTCTTT. It translates to CASSLGGTYTEAFF.

CDR3 region: CASSVVGLAGKNTGELFF. The DNA for the CDR3 is TGTGCCAGCAGCGTAGTGGGACTAGCGGGAAAGAACACCGGGGAGCTGTTTTTT. The J gene is TRBJ2-2, the V gene TRBV9; TRBD2 aligns across 13 bases. CDR3 length equals 18 residues. Unmatched junction bases numbered 3, after V lost 0 bases and J lost 1 base. Germline CDR1 reads SGDLS; CDR2 reads YYNGEE.

The V gene is TRBV6-5, the J gene TRBJ2-7, with 8 bases fitting TRBD1. CDR3 length equals 16 residues. The V and J ends lost 2 bases and 6 bases, in that order; junction bases with no gene match: 12. CDR1 is MNHEY and CDR2 is SVGAGI in the germline V gene. This CDR3 is CASSYVSLQGASEQYF. Written as DNA, the CDR3 is TGTGCCAGCAGTTACGTTTCCCTTCAGGGGGCTTCCGAGCAGTACTTC.

Concerning this clone: The junction does not match germline at one end; this may be a read error. The rearrangement uses TRBV7-7 and TRBJ2-5, with 11 positions matching TRBD2. CDR1 and CDR2 from the germline V gene are SSHAT and FNYEAQ (reference sequence). The CDR3 is 16 amino acids. The CDR3 sequence: CASSIGTSGPVETQYF. In nucleotides, the CDR3 is TGTGCTAGCAGCATAGGGACTAGCGGTCCCGTTGAGACCCAGTACTTC.

Comments on this clone: Given the absence of the conserved phenylalanine or tryptophan at the CDR3 end, a read error is likely. The V gene is TRBV9, the J gene TRBJ2-2, with D possibly TRBD2 on 6 matching bases. This CDR3 contains 14 residues. V was clipped by 3 bases and J by 4 bases, with 10 bases between them. Per the germline V gene, CDR1 is SGDLS and CDR2 is YYNGEE. CDR3 sequence reads: CASSEGRSTGELFL. DNA for the CDR3: TGTGCCAGCAGCGAGGGGAGGAGCACCGGGGAGCTGTTTCTT.

V usage is TRBV18 and J usage is TRBJ1-3; possibly TRBD1 for D (5 bases). The CDR3 runs to 15 residues. The ends were cut back, 1 base at V and 0 bases at J, with 7 bases in the middle. CDR1 is KGHSH, CDR2 LQKENI, per germline. CDR3 DNA: TGTGCCAGCTCACCACGGGGGGGCTCTGGAAACACCATATATTTT. It specifies CASSPRGGSGNTIYF.

The chain combines TRBV21-1 with TRBJ2-5; the table's TRBD1 call for D was not verified on the DNA. TRBV21-1 is a documented pseudogene. The CDR3 consists of 16 residues. The CDR3 reads CARLQGARVRNETQYF. For the CDR3, the DNA is TGTGCCAGGCTACAGGGAGCCAGGGTCCGAAACGAGACCCAGTACTTC.

The rearrangement uses TRBV6-5 and TRBJ2-2, with TRBD2 matching 13 bases. Unmatched junction bases numbered 3, after V lost 5 bases and J lost 6 bases. CDR1 is MNHEY and CDR2 is SVGAGI in the germline V gene. This CDR3 spans 15 amino acids. CDR3 protein: CASSKTSGRPGELFF. The CDR3, as DNA: TGTGCCAGCAGTAAGACTAGCGGGAGGCCCGGGGAGCTGTTTTTT.

The chain links TRBV4-1 to TRBJ2-1; TRBD2 is a possible D gene (6 bases). V was trimmed by 0 bases and J by 3 bases, leaving 12 bases between them. There are 16 residues in the CDR3. The germline CDR1 and CDR2 sequences are MGHRA and YSYEKL. CDR3 region: CASSQDGGGSYNEQFF. The CDR3 DNA reads TGCGCCAGCAGCCAAGATGGGGGAGGTAGCTACAATGAGCAGTTCTTC.

The J gene is TRBJ1-2, the V gene TRBV28; 8 bases are shared with TRBD1. V dropped 7 bases and J dropped 7; count of bases not matched to a gene: 11. The CDR3 is made up of 14 amino acids. CDR1 MDHEN and CDR2 SYDVKM come from the germline V gene. In nucleotides, the CDR3 is TGTGCCAGCATTGGTCCGGGACAGGCGTTTGGCTACACCTTC. This gives the protein CASIGPGQAFGYTF.

The gene calls are TRBV19 and TRBJ2-1; 13 nucleotides agree with TRBD2. The V gene's germline CDR1 is LNHDA and CDR2 SQIVND (reference sequence). The CDR3 loop spans 17 amino acids. J gave up 6 bases and V 5 bases, and 10 bases lay outside the gene matches. CDR3 sequence: CASSLNGLAGAVNEQFF. The CDR3 DNA reads as TGTGCCAGTAGTCTTAACGGACTAGCGGGAGCCGTCAATGAGCAGTTCTTC.

The chain recombines TRBV19 with TRBJ2-5; tentative D call: TRBD1 (6 bases). Germline V gene data show CDR1 as LNHDA and CDR2 as SQIVND (reference sequence). V gave up 4 bases and J gave up 7 bases, with 13 bases separating them. The CDR3 has 13 residues. CDR3 sequence: CASSTGQLATQYF. The DNA of the CDR3 is TGTGCCAGTAGTACCGGACAGTTGGCGACCCAGTACTTC. Drawing the rest from reference TRBV19 and TRBJ2-5, the complete variable domain is DGGITQSPKYLFRKEGQNVTLSCEQNLNHDAMYWYRQDPGQGLRLIYYSQIVNDFQKGDIAEGYSVSREKKESFPLTVTSAQKNPTAFYLCASSTGQLATQYFGPGTRLLVL.

This clone is a singleton in its sample. The chain couples TRBV27 to TRBJ2-4, with D tentatively TRBD1 (6 bases). CDR3 length: 16 residues. Trimming stripped 4 bases from V and 0 bases from J, with 13 bases between. The germline V gene has CDR1 MNHEY and CDR2 SMNVEV (reference sequence). CDR3: CASSYADSLAKNIQYF. The CDR3 DNA is TGTGCCAGCAGTTATGCGGACAGTTTAGCCAAAAACATTCAGTACTTC.

The chain couples TRBV7-3 to TRBJ1-1; no clear D. This CDR3 spans 14 amino acids. Germline lookup yields CDR1 SGHTA and CDR2 FQGTGA. V lost 0 bases and J 1 base, leaving 6 bases between the germline ends. The CDR3 coding sequence is TGTGCCAGCAGCTTAACGAGCGGGAACACTGAAGCTTTCTTT. It translates to CASSLTSGNTEAFF.

This sequence joins TRBV11-3 and TRBJ2-2; 8 bases fit TRBD2. Per germline, CDR1 SGHNT and CDR2 YENEEA. Germline trimming cut 5 bases from V and 6 bases from J; bases unmatched to any gene: 11. CDR3 size: 16 residues. CDR3 residues: CASSGVAGSIPGELFF. The CDR3 DNA follows: TGTGCCAGCAGCGGAGTAGCGGGATCAATCCCCGGGGAGCTGTTTTTT.

The V call is TRBV9, the J call TRBJ2-3; D might be TRBD2 (6 bases). Trimming took 2 bases from V and 8 from J, leaving 15 bases between them. Looked up from germline, CDR1 is SGDLS and CDR2 is YYNGEE. The CDR3 length is 14 residues. CDR3 residues: CASSVSAEGPTQYF. CDR3 nucleotides: TGTGCCAGCAGCGTCTCAGCGGAGGGGCCTACGCAGTATTTT.

The rearrangement joins TRBV29-1 to TRBJ2-2; 9 bases are a match to TRBD1. This CDR3 region has 16 residues. Germline values: CDR1 SQVTM, CDR2 ANQGSEA. With 1 base clipped from V and 1 base from J, the junction kept 4 bases outside the gene matches. CDR3 sequence (DNA): TGCAGCGTTGAAGGTAAGACAGGGGGGAACACCGGGGAGCTGTTTTTT. Protein: CSVEGKTGGNTGELFF.

In its sample, this clone was seen a few times. The chain has TRBV6-1 and TRBJ1-5; 8 positions match TRBD1. The V segment lost 8 bases and the J segment 1 base; nucleotides outside the gene matches: 7. The germline V gene has CDR1 MNHNS and CDR2 SASEGT. This CDR3 has 15 residues. In DNA form, the CDR3 reads TGTGCCAGCGGGCGAGACAGGGGCAGCAATCAGCCCCAGCATTTT. Translation gives CASGRDRGSNQPQHF.

The gene calls are TRBV21-1 and TRBJ1-5; the table names TRBD1, a call not compared with the DNA. TRBV21-1 is a known pseudogene. The CDR3 is 19 residues long. CDR3 protein: CASSSLGGTGVLSNQPQHF. The CDR3 DNA is TGTGCCAGCAGCTCTCTAGGCGGGACAGGGGTTCTTAGCAATCAGCCCCAGCATTTT.

This clone was recorded a few times. The chain couples TRBV30 to TRBJ2-6; 11 bases agree with TRBD2. The germline V gene encodes CDR1 GTSNPN and CDR2 SVGIG (reference sequence). The CDR3 sequence is 15 residues long. J was trimmed by 4 bases and V by 3 bases; bases with no gene match: 2. CDR3 sequence: CAWRLAGGGANVLTF. As DNA, the CDR3 is TGTGCCTGGAGGCTAGCGGGAGGCGGGGCCAACGTCCTGACTTTC.

V usage is TRBV28 and J usage is TRBJ1-3, with D hard to call. CDR3 length: 12 residues. CDR1 is MDHEN and CDR2 is SYDVKM in the germline V gene. The V end was cut by 6 bases, the J end by 7 bases, with 10 bases between. The DNA of the CDR3 is TGTGCCAGCAGCTCTAACCGCAACACCATATATTTT. Amino acid sequence: CASSSNRNTIYF.